The 24 T cell receptor beta chains listed next were all sequenced from one sample in a study of blood T cell repertoires in COVID-19. This table comes from immunoSEQ multiplex PCR, and its TCRdb copy is limited to in-frame clones, with some not included. This sample has approximately 160,000 clones, with 90% found just once. Sequenced input: peripheral blood. All receptors derive from a man aged 55-75 years with active or convalescent COVID-19.

The genes are TRBV5-1 and TRBJ2-1, with 13 bases lining up with TRBD2. The germline CDR1 and CDR2 sequences are SGHRS and YFSETQ. V gave up 0 bases and J gave up 1 base; unmatched junction bases: 10. This CDR3 region has 20 residues. The CDR3: CASSLAGGLAGVRSYNEQFF. The CDR3 DNA is TGCGCCAGCAGCTTGGCCGGTGGACTAGCGGGAGTCCGGTCCTACAATGAGCAGTTCTTC. Complete variable domain (other parts from reference TRBV5-1 and TRBJ2-1): KAGVTQTPRYLIKTRGQQVTLSCSPISGHRSVSWYQQTPGQGLQFLFEYFSETQRNKGNFPGRFSGRQFSNSRSEMNVSTLELGDSALYLCASSLAGGLAGVRSYNEQFFGPGTRLTVL.

The V and J genes are TRBV7-9 and TRBJ2-7, with 7 bases aligning to TRBD2. The CDR3 length is 13 residues. Germline assignment: CDR1 SEHNR and CDR2 FQNEAQ (reference sequence). The junction had 10 bases not matched to a gene; V was cut back by 5 bases and J by 9 bases. The CDR3, as DNA: TGTGCCAGCAGCCCGGGGGGAAGACAGCCGCAGTACTTC. Residues: CASSPGGRQPQYF.

The chain couples TRBV19 to TRBJ2-3; 9 bases line up with TRBD1. CDR1 LNHDA and CDR2 SQIVND come from the germline V gene (reference sequence). The CDR3 contains 14 residues. V shed 5 bases and J 9 bases; nucleotides not matched to a gene: 9. The CDR3 spells CASSAGQGRATQYF. The CDR3 DNA follows: TGTGCCAGTAGTGCGGGACAGGGAAGAGCGACGCAGTATTTT.

The genes are TRBV9 and TRBJ2-6, with 7 bases fitting TRBD1. The CDR3 is 18 residues long. The V gene's germline CDR1 is SGDLS and CDR2 YYNGEE. Trimming cost V 4 bases and J 0 bases; bases outside gene matches: 10. CDR3 DNA: TGTGCCAGCAGCCCCTCGCGGACAGGCCCCTCTGGGGCCAACGTCCTGACTTTC. Protein: CASSPSRTGPSGANVLTF.

The CDR3 here is CASKGAVMNTEAFF. CDR3 DNA: TGTGCCAGCAAAGGGGCTGTAATGAACACTGAAGCTTTCTTT. The chain uses TRBV7-2 and TRBJ1-1; tentative D call: TRBD1 (5 bases). Per germline, CDR1 SGHTA and CDR2 FQGNSA. Trimming cost V 7 bases and J 0 bases, with 12 bases left between them. The CDR3 extends over 14 amino acids.

The chain uses TRBV5-1 and TRBJ2-5; the match to TRBD2 covers 14 bases. V lost 3 bases to trimming and J lost 4 bases; unmatched junction nucleotides: 8. The CDR3 extends over 17 amino acids. Germline assignment: CDR1 SGHRS and CDR2 YFSETQ. The CDR3 bases are TGCGCCAGCAGCTCGGGACTAGCGGGAGAGGTTCGAGAGACCCAGTACTTC. Residues: CASSSGLAGEVRETQYF.

The CDR3 here is CASSISSGGFNEQFF. The CDR3 DNA reads TGTGCCAGCAGTATAAGTAGCGGGGGCTTCAATGAGCAGTTCTTC. The chain links TRBV2 to TRBJ2-1, with 9 bases matching TRBD2. The CDR3 covers 15 residues. V dropped 5 bases and J dropped 6; count of bases not matched to a gene: 8. CDR1 and CDR2 from the germline V gene are SNHLY and FYNNEI.

CDR3 in DNA: TGTGCCAGCAGCCCTAGCGGGGGGGTAAATACGCAGTATTTT. This codes for CASSPSGGVNTQYF. The chain joins TRBV7-2 to TRBJ2-3, with TRBD2 matching over 12 bases. V lost 5 bases, J lost 7 bases, and 4 bases stayed unmatched. Germline V lookup: CDR1 SGHTA, CDR2 FQGNSA. The CDR3 contains 14 residues.

The chain is built from TRBV19 and TRBJ1-5, with D possibly TRBD1 on 5 matching bases. Germline V lookup: CDR1 LNHDA, CDR2 SQIVND (reference sequence). Between the trimmed V and J ends, which lost 5 bases and 0 bases, there was a span of 5 bases. This CDR3 spans 13 amino acids. The chain's CDR3 is CASSDSSNQPQHF. In DNA form, the CDR3 reads TGTGCCAGTAGTGACAGTAGCAATCAGCCCCAGCATTTT. The complete variable domain, with remaining parts taken from reference TRBV19 and TRBJ1-5, reads DGGITQSPKYLFRKEGQNVTLSCEQNLNHDAMYWYRQDPGQGLRLIYYSQIVNDFQKGDIAEGYSVSREKKESFPLTVTSAQKNPTAFYLCASSDSSNQPQHFGDGTRLSIL.

The rearrangement links TRBV28 to TRBJ1-1; D is uncertain. Germline-derived CDR1 and CDR2 are MDHEN and SYDVKM. The CDR3 has 13 residues. V was clipped by 3 bases and J by 2 bases, with 7 bases between them. As DNA, the CDR3 is TGTGCCAGCAGTTTCGCGATTAACACTGAAGCTTTCTTT. Encoded protein: CASSFAINTEAFF.

This clone was found once. The chain recombines TRBV7-6 with TRBJ1-6; no definite D call. CDR1 and CDR2 from the germline V gene are SGHVS and FNYEAQ. The CDR3 contains 15 residues. V lost 1 base and J 4 bases, leaving 8 bases between the germline ends. The CDR3 DNA sequence: TGTGCCAGCAGCTTAGGTCCGGTATATAATTCACCCCTCCACTTT. Protein sequence: CASSLGPVYNSPLHF.

The J gene is TRBJ1-1, the V gene TRBV6-5; D may be TRBD1 (6 bases). The V gene lost 5 bases and the J gene lost 4 bases, with 14 bases spanning the gap. This CDR3 has 14 amino acids. Germline CDR1 and CDR2: MNHEY and SVGAGI. CDR3 DNA sequence: TGTGCCAGCAGTCCCGAAGGGGGTTTCACTGAAGCTTTCTTT. Its protein product is CASSPEGGFTEAFF.

The rearrangement uses TRBV28 and TRBJ1-2; a possible D gene is TRBD1 (6 bases). This CDR3 has 12 amino acids. Germline values: CDR1 MDHEN, CDR2 SYDVKM. Trimming stripped 2 bases from V and 6 bases from J, with 7 bases between. The CDR3 loop reads CASSLPGDGYTF. The DNA for the CDR3 is TGTGCCAGCAGTTTACCAGGGGATGGCTACACCTTC.

V usage is TRBV7-8 and J usage is TRBJ2-3; TRBD2 matches 11 bases. The CDR3 length is 17 residues. Germline values: CDR1 SGHVS, CDR2 FQNEAQ. V shed 3 bases and J 6 bases; nucleotides not matched to a gene: 11. As DNA, the CDR3 is TGTGCCAGCAGCTTGTATGGGGTAGCGGGGGGGCGTGATACGCAGTATTTT. Its protein product is CASSLYGVAGGRDTQYF.

The chain employs TRBV19 and TRBJ2-7; 9 bases fit TRBD1. V lost 5 bases and J lost 4; bases outside the gene matches: 12. CDR3 length equals 16 residues. CDR1 is LNHDA, CDR2 SQIVND, per germline (reference sequence). CDR3 protein: CASSPPRDRARYEQYF. In DNA form, the CDR3 reads TGTGCCAGTAGTCCACCCCGGGACAGGGCTAGATACGAGCAGTACTTC.

V and J are TRBV18 and TRBJ2-1; 10 nucleotides align to TRBD2. Germline values: CDR1 KGHSH, CDR2 LQKENI. This CDR3 comprises 17 residues. J gave up 4 bases and V 1 base, and 7 bases lay outside the gene matches. CDR3 bases: TGTGCCAGCTCACCACAGCTAGCGGGGGCCCTATACAATGAGCAGTTCTTC. Translation: CASSPQLAGALYNEQFF.

The gene calls are TRBV6-5 and TRBJ2-5; the match to TRBD1 covers 7 bases. Germline lookup yields CDR1 MNHEY and CDR2 SVGAGI. Trimming cost V 11 bases and J 5 bases; bases outside gene matches: 8. This CDR3 is 12 amino acids long. CDR3 protein: CALQGIGETQYF. The CDR3 nucleotides are TGTGCCTTACAGGGGATCGGGGAGACCCAGTACTTC.

The rearrangement links TRBV5-8 to TRBJ1-5; TRBD1 is a possible D gene (6 bases). Trimming cost V 4 bases and J 5 bases, with 10 bases left between them. The germline V gene encodes CDR1 SGHTS and CDR2 YDEGEE. The CDR3 sequence is 13 residues long. In nucleotides, the CDR3 is TGTGCCAGCAGCCTGAACAGGGATCAGCCCCAGCATTTT. Translating it yields CASSLNRDQPQHF.

The chain uses TRBV19 and TRBJ2-3; D perhaps matches TRBD1 (6 bases). The CDR3 loop spans 15 amino acids. Looked up from germline, CDR1 is LNHDA and CDR2 is SQIVND (reference sequence). V lost 6 bases to trimming and J lost 2 bases, with 15 bases between them. CDR3 DNA sequence: TGTGCCAGTAGACTCGGAACAGGGTACACAGATACGCAGTATTTT. Translation gives CASRLGTGYTDTQYF.

There are a few counts of this clone. The chain combines TRBV6-6 with TRBJ1-5; TRBD1 agrees at 8 bases. CDR3 length equals 14 residues. The J segment lost 4 bases and the V segment lost 6 bases, leaving 5 bases of the junction unmatched. Germline loops: CDR1 MNHNY, CDR2 SVGAGI (reference sequence). CDR3 bases: TGTGCCAGCAGGCCGGGACAGGTAAATCAGCCCCAGCATTTT. It codes for CASRPGQVNQPQHF.

V is TRBV7-9 and J is TRBJ1-1, with TRBD1 matching 9 bases. This CDR3 region has 12 residues. Germline values: CDR1 SEHNR, CDR2 FQNEAQ (reference sequence). V dropped 4 bases and J dropped 7; count of bases not matched to a gene: 1. As DNA, the CDR3 is TGTGCCAGCAGCTGGGACAGGGATGAAGCTTTCTTT. Translation: CASSWDRDEAFF.

The chain uses TRBV14 and TRBJ1-2, with D uncertain. With 4 bases removed from V and 2 bases from J, the gap between germline ends came to 8 bases. The CDR3 loop spans 13 amino acids. Germline CDR1 and CDR2: SGHDN and FVKESK. CDR3 nucleotides: TGTGCCAGCAGCCGAGAACTGAACTATGGCTACACCTTC. This codes for CASSRELNYGYTF.

This clone appeared a single time. The V and J genes are TRBV19 and TRBJ2-7, with 9 bases matching TRBD1. The CDR3 is 15 amino acids. V lost 4 bases, J lost 3 bases, and 7 bases stayed unmatched. The germline CDR1 and CDR2 sequences are LNHDA and SQIVND (reference sequence). In DNA form, the CDR3 reads TGTGCCAGTAGTACACAGGGGGCGGTCGACTACGAGCAGTACTTC. Translating gives CASSTQGAVDYEQYF.

The genes are TRBV10-3 and TRBJ2-7, with TRBD1 matching over 11 bases. V shed 10 bases and J 0 bases; nucleotides not matched to a gene: 5. Germline CDR1 reads ENHRY; CDR2 reads SYGVKD. The CDR3 runs to 14 residues. CDR3: CATRTGGISYEQYF. CDR3 nucleotide sequence: TGTGCCACCAGGACAGGGGGCATCTCCTACGAGCAGTACTTC.